This entry concerns a single T cell receptor (beta chain). Its antigen remains unidentified. TCRdb reanalysed the 5' RACE reads using MiXCR and keeps one entry per CDR3 protein. The data hold under 1 million distinct CDR3 sequences, with roughly an eighth observed a single time. The data were taken from a study of identical twins. Findings and limits, study-wide: Invariant MAIT and iNKT cells may have partly biased zero-insertion analyses.

The V end was cut by 5 bases, the J end by 1 base, with 12 bases between. This CDR3 comprises 15 residues. The V gene's germline CDR1 is SGHVS and CDR2 FNYEAQ. The same sample was also used in a study of yellow fever vaccine responses in identical twins.

Sequenced sample: PBMCs. This receptor was identified in a woman between 18 and 30 years old in good health. The gene calls are TRBV7-6 and TRBJ2-1, with D perhaps matching TRBD2 (6 bases). The CDR3 sequence is CASSTSPFSYNEQFF. CDR3 DNA: TGTGCCAGCAGCACTAGCCCATTTTCCTACAATGAGCAGTTCTTC. The full variable domain, completed using reference TRBV7-6 and TRBJ2-1, is GAGVSQSPRYKVTKRGQDVALRCDPISGHVSLYWYRQALGQGPEFLTYFNYEAQQDKSGLPNDRFSAERPEGSISTLTIQRTEQRDSAMYRCASSTSPFSYNEQFFGPGTRLTVL.